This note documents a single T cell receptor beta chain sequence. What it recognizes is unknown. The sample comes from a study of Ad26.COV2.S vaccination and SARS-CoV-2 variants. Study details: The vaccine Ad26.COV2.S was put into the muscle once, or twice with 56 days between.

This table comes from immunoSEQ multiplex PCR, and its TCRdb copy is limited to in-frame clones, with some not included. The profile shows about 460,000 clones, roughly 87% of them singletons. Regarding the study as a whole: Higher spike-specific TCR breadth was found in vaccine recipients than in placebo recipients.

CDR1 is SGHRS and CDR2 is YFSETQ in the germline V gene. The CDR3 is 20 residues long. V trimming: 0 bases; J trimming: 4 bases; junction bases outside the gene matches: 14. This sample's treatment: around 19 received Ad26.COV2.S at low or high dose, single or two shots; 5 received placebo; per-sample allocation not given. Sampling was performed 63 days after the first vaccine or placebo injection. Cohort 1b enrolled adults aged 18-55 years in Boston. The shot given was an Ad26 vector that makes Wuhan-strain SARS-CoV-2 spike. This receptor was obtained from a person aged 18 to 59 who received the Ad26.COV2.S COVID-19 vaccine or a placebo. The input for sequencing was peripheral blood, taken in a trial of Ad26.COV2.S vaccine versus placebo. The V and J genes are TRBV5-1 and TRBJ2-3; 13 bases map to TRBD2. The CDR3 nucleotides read TGCGCCAGCAGCTTGGGTGGACTAGCGGGAGAGCGCATGATCGCAGATACGCAGTATTTT. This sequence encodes CASSLGGLAGERMIADTQYF.